The sequence of this T cell receptor beta chain was determined in a study of blood T cells in healthy people across ages. Study overall: Roughly one uniquely barcoded beta molecule per two T cells was captured.

Sample-barcoded 5' priming and a J-beta primer mix drove a second PCR of about 6 to 12 cycles. Tags on each cDNA molecule came from a template-switch adaptor with 12 random nucleotides. TCRdb re-called the 5' RACE reads through MiXCR, storing one row per CDR3 protein. The table records 650,000 to 1,000,000 distinct CDR3 sequences, under 40% of them present only once. The study drew donors from healthy Caucasian individuals in Russia aged about 6 to 90. Each sample yielded at least 5 micrograms of PBMC total RNA. CDR1 is DFQATT and CDR2 is SNEGSKA in the germline V gene (reference sequence). This CDR3 is 10 amino acids long. V lost 5 bases, J lost 7 bases, and 8 bases lay in between. As regards this clonotype: A much more abundant neighbour one base away suggests this may be a read error.

The TCR originated in a man aged 18-30 years in good health. The sequenced sample consisted of blood. The gene calls are TRBV20-1 and TRBJ1-2, with D unclear. The CDR3 DNA follows: TGCAGTGCTCAGGAGTGTGGCTACACCTTC. It codes for CSAQECGYTF.